The TCR beta chain described here comes from a study of cytomegalovirus exposure and HLA in healthy donors. Primers for the PCR totalled 60 Vbeta and 13 Jbeta. Assay used: immunoSEQ multiplex PCR; TCRdb lists only in-frame clones, some missing. The sample holds 150,000 to 200,000 clones, more than 75% seen once. Trimming cost V 5 bases and J 2 bases; bases outside gene matches: 8. This CDR3 comprises 14 residues. Germline V CDR1 and CDR2: GTSNPN, SVGIG (reference sequence). The count of this clone is one. Source material: PBMCs. The V call is TRBV30, the J call TRBJ1-1; 7 bases agree with TRBD1. This clonotype was obtained from a woman under 30 in good health and CMV-seronegative. CDR3 nucleotides: TGTGCCTGGGACTGGACAGGCCTAAACACTGAAGCTTTCTTT. This sequence encodes CAWDWTGLNTEAFF.